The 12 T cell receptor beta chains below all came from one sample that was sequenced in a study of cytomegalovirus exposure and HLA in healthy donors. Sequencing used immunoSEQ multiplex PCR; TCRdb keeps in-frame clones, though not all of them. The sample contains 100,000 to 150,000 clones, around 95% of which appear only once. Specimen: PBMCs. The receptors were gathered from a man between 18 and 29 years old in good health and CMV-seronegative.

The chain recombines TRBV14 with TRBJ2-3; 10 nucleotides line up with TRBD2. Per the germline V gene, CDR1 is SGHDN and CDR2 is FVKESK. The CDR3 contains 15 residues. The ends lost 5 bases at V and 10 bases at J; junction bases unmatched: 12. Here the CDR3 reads CASSIGLAVQRAQYF. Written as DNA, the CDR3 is TGTGCCAGCAGCATTGGACTAGCGGTGCAGCGAGCGCAGTATTTT.

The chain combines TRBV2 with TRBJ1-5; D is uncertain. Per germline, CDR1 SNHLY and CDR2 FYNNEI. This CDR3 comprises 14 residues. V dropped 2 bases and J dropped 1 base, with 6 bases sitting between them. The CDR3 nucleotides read TGTGCCAGCAGTGAATACAGAAGCAATCAGCCCCAGCATTTT. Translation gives CASSEYRSNQPQHF.

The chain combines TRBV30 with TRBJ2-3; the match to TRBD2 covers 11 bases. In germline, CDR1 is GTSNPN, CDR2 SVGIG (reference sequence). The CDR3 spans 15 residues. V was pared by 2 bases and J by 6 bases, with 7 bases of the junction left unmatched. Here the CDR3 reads CAWSWLAGGPDTQYF. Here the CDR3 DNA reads TGTGCCTGGAGTTGGTTAGCGGGAGGGCCTGATACGCAGTATTTT.

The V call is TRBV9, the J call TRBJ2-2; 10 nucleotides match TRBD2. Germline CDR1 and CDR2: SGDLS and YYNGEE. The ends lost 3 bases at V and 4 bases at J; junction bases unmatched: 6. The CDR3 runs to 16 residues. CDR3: CASSEGGLALTGELFF. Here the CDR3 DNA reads TGTGCCAGCAGCGAGGGGGGACTAGCGCTCACCGGGGAGCTGTTTTTT. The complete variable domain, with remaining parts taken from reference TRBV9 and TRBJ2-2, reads DSGVTQTPKHLITATGQRVTLRCSPRSGDLSVYWYQQSLDQGLQFLIQYYNGEERAKGNILERFSAQQFPDLHSELNLSSLELGDSALYFCASSEGGLALTGELFFGEGSRLTVL.

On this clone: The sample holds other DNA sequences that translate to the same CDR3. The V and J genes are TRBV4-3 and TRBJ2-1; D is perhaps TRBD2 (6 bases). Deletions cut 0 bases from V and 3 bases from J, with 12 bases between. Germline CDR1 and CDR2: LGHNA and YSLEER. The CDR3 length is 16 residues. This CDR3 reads CASSQEPRGLYNEQFF. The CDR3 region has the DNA TGCGCCAGCAGCCAAGAACCGCGGGGTCTCTACAATGAGCAGTTCTTC.

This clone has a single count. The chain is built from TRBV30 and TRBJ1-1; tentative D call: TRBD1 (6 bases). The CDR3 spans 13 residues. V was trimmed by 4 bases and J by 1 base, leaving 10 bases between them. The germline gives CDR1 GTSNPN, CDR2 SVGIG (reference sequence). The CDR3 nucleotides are TGTGCCTGGATAACAGGGTCGAACACTGAAGCTTTCTTT. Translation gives CAWITGSNTEAFF. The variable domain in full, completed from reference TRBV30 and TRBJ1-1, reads SQTIHQWPATLVQPVGSPLSLECTVEGTSNPNLYWYRQAAGRGLQLLFYSVGIGQISSEVPQNLSASRPQDRQFILSSKKLLLSDSGFYLCAWITGSNTEAFFGQGTRLTVV.

CDR3 sequence: CASSPRRRDTEAFF. As DNA, the CDR3 is TGTGCCAGCAGCCCAAGGAGGAGGGACACTGAAGCTTTCTTT. The V call is TRBV25-1, the J call TRBJ1-1; D is unclear. V lost 6 bases, J lost 3 bases, and 14 bases lay in between. This CDR3 has 14 residues. CDR1 and CDR2 from the germline V gene are MGHDK and SYGVNS.

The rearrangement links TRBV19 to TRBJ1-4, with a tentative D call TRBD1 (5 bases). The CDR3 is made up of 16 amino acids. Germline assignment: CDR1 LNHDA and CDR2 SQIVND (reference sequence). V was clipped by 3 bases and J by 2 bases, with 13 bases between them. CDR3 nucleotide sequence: TGTGCCAGTAGTATTATTTATGACAGCACTAATGAAAAACTGTTTTTT. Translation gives CASSIIYDSTNEKLFF.

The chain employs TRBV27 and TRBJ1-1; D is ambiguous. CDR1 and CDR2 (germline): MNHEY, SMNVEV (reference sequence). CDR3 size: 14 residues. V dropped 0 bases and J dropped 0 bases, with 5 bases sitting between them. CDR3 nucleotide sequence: TGTGCCAGCAGTTTATCGCGGCTGAACACTGAAGCTTTCTTT. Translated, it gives CASSLSRLNTEAFF.

CDR3 bases: TGTGCCAGCAGCGTAGAGGGCAGGGGCTCCTACGAGCAGTACTTC. It codes for CASSVEGRGSYEQYF. The V call is TRBV9, the J call TRBJ2-7; D is perhaps TRBD1 (6 bases). CDR3 length equals 15 residues. Germline V lookup: CDR1 SGDLS, CDR2 YYNGEE. Between the trimmed V and J ends, which lost 0 bases and 0 bases, there was a span of 10 bases.

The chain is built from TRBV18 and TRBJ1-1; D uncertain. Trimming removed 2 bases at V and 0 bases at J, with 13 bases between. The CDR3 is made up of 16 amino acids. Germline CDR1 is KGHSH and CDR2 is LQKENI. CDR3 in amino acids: CASSPDSSRLNTEAFF. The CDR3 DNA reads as TGTGCCAGCTCACCAGACTCCAGTAGACTGAACACTGAAGCTTTCTTT. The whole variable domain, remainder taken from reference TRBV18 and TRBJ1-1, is NAGVMQNPRHLVRRRGQEARLRCSPMKGHSHVYWYRQLPEEGLKFMVYLQKENIIDESGMPKERFSAEFPKEGPSILRIQQVVRGDSAAYFCASSPDSSRLNTEAFFGQGTRLTVV.

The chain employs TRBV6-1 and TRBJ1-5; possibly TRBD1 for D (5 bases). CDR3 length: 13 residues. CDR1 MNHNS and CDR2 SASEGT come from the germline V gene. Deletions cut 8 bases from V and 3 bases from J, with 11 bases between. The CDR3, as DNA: TGTGCCAGCCAAAGACAGTTCAATCAGCCCCAGCATTTT. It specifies CASQRQFNQPQHF.